Listed below are T cell receptor beta chains from one sample, sequenced in a study of blood T cell repertoires in COVID-19. TCRdb keeps only in-frame clones here, not all; method: immunoSEQ multiplex PCR. Seen here are 20,000 to 30,000 clones, around 94% observed once, and the top ten hold about 4%. The specimen was peripheral blood. These receptor sequences come from a woman between 45 and 60 years old with active COVID-19. Both conserved end residues are part of each CDR3. The D gene is left open where the match is weak. Where a row states a size, it is once, few, many or the class of an expanded clone; other rows omit it.

abundance	v_gene	j_gene	d_gene	CDR3nt	CDR3aa
.	TRBV28	TRBJ2-7	TRBD2	TGTGCCAGCAGTTTATTTGGGACTAGCGGGAGCTACGAGCAGTACTTC	CASSLFGTSGSYEQYF
.	TRBV12-5	TRBJ2-1	.	TGTGCTAGTGGTTTGAAACGAGGGGCTAGCGAGGACAATGAGCAGTTCTTC	CASGLKRGASEDNEQFF
.	TRBV5-1	TRBJ2-7	TRBD1	TGCGCCAGCAGCATATTACAGGGGCAGGGTTACGAGCAGTACTTC	CASSILQGQGYEQYF
.	TRBV5-1	TRBJ1-2	.	TGCGCCAGCAGATTTAGTATCCGGACAGTCAACTATCTAAACACCTTC	CASRFSIRTVNYLNTF
.	TRBV28	TRBJ2-3	.	TGTGCCAGCAGTTTAAGAGTTCAAACTAGAGATGGAGAAGATACGCAGTATTTT	CASSLRVQTRDGEDTQYF
.	TRBV10-3	TRBJ1-2	.	TGTGCCATCATCGAGAACTATGGCTACACCTTC	CAIIENYGYTF
.	TRBV4-2	TRBJ1-1	.	TGTGCCAGCAGCCAGGAGCCGGCTATGAACACTGAAGCTTTCTTT	CASSQEPAMNTEAFF
.	TRBV28	TRBJ2-4	.	TGTGCCAGCAGCACCCGACCACCGCGGAACATTCAGTACTTC	CASSTRPPRNIQYF
.	TRBV5-1	TRBJ1-6	.	TGCGCCAGCAGCGGGGGCGACAGGAGAAATTCACCCCTCCACTTT	CASSGGDRRNSPLHF
.	TRBV2	TRBJ1-1	.	TGTGCCAGCAGTGAAGCGCTTCTAGGCCCCCTGGCTGAAGCTTTCTTT	CASSEALLGPLAEAFF
.	TRBV7-3	TRBJ2-1	TRBD1	TGTGCCAGCAGCGCATCCCCGGGACAGCCTGACAATGAGCAGTTCTTC	CASSASPGQPDNEQFF
.	TRBV19	TRBJ1-1	TRBD1	TGTGCCAGTAGGGACAGGGATGCGGGTGAAGCTTTCTTT	CASRDRDAGEAFF
.	TRBV24-1	TRBJ2-5	TRBD1	TGTGCCACCTTTCGGTGGGACAGACAAGAGACCCAGTACTTC	CATFRWDRQETQYF
.	TRBV27	TRBJ2-1	TRBD1	TGTGCCAGCAGTCCAGGGGACAGGGCAAATGAGCAGTTCTTC	CASSPGDRANEQFF
.	TRBV5-1	TRBJ1-2	.	TGCGCCAGCAGCTTGCTCCCCACTCCCGGGAAAACTGGCTACACCTTC	CASSLLPTPGKTGYTF
once	TRBV5-4	TRBJ2-7	TRBD2	TGTGCCAGCAGCCGGGAACTAGCGGCTGATAACTCCTACGAGCAGTACTTC	CASSRELAADNSYEQYF
.	TRBV5-1	TRBJ2-3	TRBD2	TGCGCCAGCAGCTTGGAACTAGCGGGGGTGGCAGATACGCAGTATTTT	CASSLELAGVADTQYF
.	TRBV10-3	TRBJ1-2	TRBD1	TGTGCCATCAGTGAGGTTAGACAGGGATCGGGCTACACCTTC	CAISEVRQGSGYTF
.	TRBV6-4	TRBJ2-3	TRBD2	TGTGCCAGCAGTGACAGGCTAGCGGGAGGGCCTGGTACAGATACGCAGTATTTT	CASSDRLAGGPGTDTQYF
.	TRBV5-4	TRBJ1-1	TRBD1	TGTGCCAGCAGTCCACAGGGGGCGTTCACTGAAGCTTTCTTT	CASSPQGAFTEAFF
.	TRBV19	TRBJ1-1	.	TGTGCCAGTAGTGGGGGAACAGCCTCCCGCGGGGTGAACACTGAAGCTTTCTTT	CASSGGTASRGVNTEAFF
few	TRBV6-1	TRBJ1-2	.	TGTGCCAGCAGTGAAGCGACGGGACATGAAAACTATGGCTACACCTTC	CASSEATGHENYGYTF
medium-sized	TRBV28	TRBJ1-4	TRBD1	TGTGCCAGCGGGCCGGGACAGGGGTCGTCTAATGAAAAACTGTTTTTT	CASGPGQGSSNEKLFF
.	TRBV5-6	TRBJ1-1	.	TGTGCCAGCAGCTTTCAGGTGAACACTGAAGCTTTCTTT	CASSFQVNTEAFF
once	TRBV5-4	TRBJ2-7	.	TGTGCCAGCAGCTTCGCAGGGTCTCCTGGCGAGCAGTACTTC	CASSFAGSPGEQYF
.	TRBV7-9	TRBJ2-5	TRBD2	TGTGCCAGCAGCCAGGCCGGACTAGCGGGAGTGGAGACCCAGTACTTC	CASSQAGLAGVETQYF
.	TRBV6-5	TRBJ2-1	.	TGTGCCAGCGGGAGCGGGCTTTACAATGAGCAGTTCTTC	CASGSGLYNEQFF
.	TRBV13	TRBJ2-3	TRBD1	TGTGCCAGCAGCTTGGACAGGGTTATAGATACGCAGTATTTT	CASSLDRVIDTQYF
.	TRBV7-8	TRBJ1-1	.	TGTGCCAGCAGCTCAAGACTCTCATCAGCTTTCTTT	CASSSRLSSAFF
.	TRBV6-5	TRBJ1-2	TRBD1	TGTGCCAGCAGTTACATGGACAGGGATGATGGCTACACCTTC	CASSYMDRDDGYTF
few	TRBV4-1	TRBJ1-2	.	TGCGCCAGCAGCCAAGCACAGGGTAGTGGCTACACCTTC	CASSQAQGSGYTF
.	TRBV9	TRBJ1-3	TRBD1	TGTGCCAGCAGCGTAGAAGGGGGCCCTGGAAACACCATATATTTT	CASSVEGGPGNTIYF
.	TRBV12-3/TRBV12-4	TRBJ2-1	.	TGTGCCAGCAGTTTGACGGGGGGCCAGCAGTTCTTC	CASSLTGGQQFF
.	TRBV6-5	TRBJ2-3	.	TGTGCCAGCAGTTATAGAGGGGGAGCCACAGATACGCAGTATTTT	CASSYRGGATDTQYF
.	TRBV10-1	TRBJ1-2	.	TGCGCCAGCAGTGATAACCTCTCTAACGGCTACACCTTC	CASSDNLSNGYTF
.	TRBV5-1	TRBJ2-2	.	TGCGCCAGCAGGTCACAGACGAACACCGGGGAGCTGTTTTTT	CASRSQTNTGELFF
.	TRBV9	TRBJ2-3	TRBD2	TGTGCCAGCAGCGTAGATCCTAGCGGGGGTCGCGATACGCAGTATTTT	CASSVDPSGGRDTQYF
.	TRBV7-9	TRBJ2-1	.	TGTGCCAGCAGCTCCTCCGGGGCCTACAATGAGCAGTTCTTC	CASSSSGAYNEQFF
.	TRBV28	TRBJ1-2	TRBD1	TGTGCCAGCAGTTCGAGCCGACAGGGGTTCCCTTATGGCTACACCTTC	CASSSSRQGFPYGYTF
.	TRBV24-1	TRBJ1-5	.	TGTGCCACCAGTGATTACACAGGTGATAGCAATCAGCCCCAGCATTTT	CATSDYTGDSNQPQHF
.	TRBV6-5	TRBJ1-6	TRBD1	TGTGCCAGCAGTTGGGGACAGAATAATTCACCCCTCCACTTT	CASSWGQNNSPLHF
.	TRBV5-1	TRBJ2-5	.	TGCGCCAGCAGCTTGGCCAGTAAAGAGACCCAGTACTTC	CASSLASKETQYF
.	TRBV24-1	TRBJ2-1	.	TGTGCCACCAGTTATTCGGCGGGACTCTACAATGAGCAGTTCTTC	CATSYSAGLYNEQFF
.	TRBV3-1/TRBV3-2	TRBJ2-2	TRBD1	TGTGCCAGCAGCCTTACAGGGGGCCGAAGAGGAGGCGGGGAGCTGTTTTTT	CASSLTGGRRGGGELFF
.	TRBV27	TRBJ2-7	TRBD1	TGTGCCAGCAGTTTATCTCAGTGGACAGGGTACGAGCAGTACTTC	CASSLSQWTGYEQYF
.	TRBV3-1/TRBV3-2	TRBJ2-3	TRBD2	TGTGCCAGCAGCCGCGGACTAGTGGAAGATACGCAGTATTTT	CASSRGLVEDTQYF
.	TRBV19	TRBJ1-5	.	TGTGCCAGTTCCGAGGGAGGGTCGGGTCAGCCCCAGCATTTT	CASSEGGSGQPQHF
.	TRBV11-3	TRBJ1-3	.	TGTGCCAGCAGCGACAGGGGAAACACCATATATTTT	CASSDRGNTIYF
.	TRBV27	TRBJ2-2	TRBD2	TGTGCCAGCAGTTTGACGTCACTAGCGTCCACCGGGGAGCTGTTTTTT	CASSLTSLASTGELFF
.	TRBV15	TRBJ2-1	.	TGTGCCACCAGCAGAGATTTATCGAGTCACGAGCAGTTCTTC	CATSRDLSSHEQFF
once	TRBV14	TRBJ1-5	TRBD1	TGTGCCAGCAGCCAGGGACAGGGGTTTCCCCAGCATTTT	CASSQGQGFPQHF
.	TRBV27	TRBJ1-1	TRBD1	TGTGCCAGCAGTTTAGGGACAGGGGGGACTGAAGCTTTCTTT	CASSLGTGGTEAFF
.	TRBV6-6	TRBJ1-6	.	TGTGCCAGCAGTTTTAGGACAGCCTGGAGTTCACCCCTCCACTTT	CASSFRTAWSSPLHF
.	TRBV6-5	TRBJ2-7	.	TGTGCCAGCAGCGTAACTCAAGGAGGCTCCTACGAGCAGTACTTC	CASSVTQGGSYEQYF
once	TRBV29-1	TRBJ2-3	TRBD2	TGCAGCGTCCGGCTAGCGGGGGTCACAGATACGCAGTATTTT	CSVRLAGVTDTQYF
.	TRBV9	TRBJ1-1	.	TGTGCCAGCAGCGTTTCGGGGTGGTCCACTGAAGCTTTCTTT	CASSVSGWSTEAFF
.	TRBV25-1	TRBJ1-4	.	TGTGCCAGCAGTGGAGGACTGGGGAATAATGAAAAACTGTTTTTT	CASSGGLGNNEKLFF